This T cell receptor beta chain was sequenced in a study of cytomegalovirus exposure and HLA in healthy donors. Assay: immunoSEQ multiplex PCR; the TCRdb copy retains only in-frame clones and omits some. Of tens of thousands of clones listed, 80% to 95% are singletons. Concerning this clone: Its target is not known.

Broader study findings: Cytomegalovirus-associated TCR beta chains were listed, numbering over 150. Most TCR sequences proved rare, with some public TCRs found in many donors.

This sequence was found in a man aged 18 to 29 in good health and CMV-seronegative. Sample: PBMCs.

CDR3 DNA: TGTGCCAGCAGTGCCCGGACTGGTCCTGGGACCGGGGAGCTGTTTTTT. Its protein product is CASSARTGPGTGELFF. The rearrangement joins TRBV6-1 to TRBJ2-2, with D maybe TRBD2 (5 bases). CDR3 length equals 16 residues. From germline, CDR1 is MNHNS and CDR2 SASEGT. V lost 4 bases to trimming and J lost 5 bases, with 17 bases between them.